This T cell receptor beta chain was captured by sequencing in a study of T cells in Graves' hyperthyroidism and ophthalmopathy. Notes on the study in general: It was a median about 7.1 months before onset that the model predicted ophthalmopathy.

This clonotype was detected ten times or more. Its antigen remains unknown. The CDR3 totals 15 residues. Germline CDR1 is LNHDA and CDR2 is SQIVND (reference sequence). V was clipped by 6 bases and J by 3 bases, with 14 bases between them. What was amplified from RNA transcripts were TCR beta CDR3 regions. The HTBI primer set served for first-round RT-PCR of the TCR CDR3. TCRdb re-derived calls from the multiplex PCR reads in MiXCR, one entry per CDR3 protein. The table has a few hundred thousand distinct CDR3 sequences, less than 25% seen once. The clonotype was recovered from a man younger than 35 with Graves' hyperthyroidism. Sequenced input: blood. This chain connects TRBV19 to TRBJ2-2, with D tentatively TRBD1 (5 bases). In DNA, the CDR3 is TGTGCCAGTAGGCTGGGGCAGATTGACACCGGGGAGCTGTTTTTT. It is translated as CASRLGQIDTGELFF.